The 30 T cell receptor beta chains in this list originate from one sample, sequenced in a study of control samples from healthy donors and cancer patients. Libraries were prepared by immunoSEQ multiplex PCR; TCRdb keeps only in-frame clonotypes and omits some of them. The sample consists of about 78,000 clones, roughly nine tenths of them appearing once. Input material: blood. The receptors stem from a woman aged 60 to 75 in good health.

The chain couples TRBV11-3 to TRBJ2-7; a weak D match, TRBD2 (6 bases). CDR3 length: 14 amino acids. Germline CDR1 and CDR2: SGHNT and YENEEA. Trimming left V 1 base short and J 2 bases short, with 9 bases between. The chain's CDR3 is CASSLAGGTYEQYF. CDR3 in DNA: TGTGCCAGCAGCTTAGCAGGCGGGACCTACGAGCAGTACTTC.

This chain joins TRBV5-1 and TRBJ2-3; TRBD2 agrees at 7 bases. V shed 6 bases, J shed 0 bases, and the junction held 7 bases outside the gene matches. From germline, CDR1 is SGHRS and CDR2 YFSETQ. There are 15 residues in the CDR3. In DNA, the CDR3 is TGCGCCAGCACCCCAAGCGGGGCTAGCACAGATACGCAGTATTTT. It is translated as CASTPSGASTDTQYF. The full variable domain, with the rest looked up from reference TRBV5-1 and TRBJ2-3, is KAGVTQTPRYLIKTRGQQVTLSCSPISGHRSVSWYQQTPGQGLQFLFEYFSETQRNKGNFPGRFSGRQFSNSRSEMNVSTLELGDSALYLCASTPSGASTDTQYFGPGTRLTVL.

The rearrangement uses TRBV5-4 and TRBJ2-3, with D unclear. The germline CDR1 and CDR2 sequences are SGHNT and YYREEE (reference sequence). The CDR3 loop spans 13 amino acids. Trimming stripped 1 base from V and 4 bases from J, with 7 bases between. The CDR3 is CASSLTPSDTQYF. As DNA, the CDR3 is TGTGCCAGCAGCTTGACCCCCTCAGATACGCAGTATTTT.

This clone was recorded once. The J gene is TRBJ2-3, the V gene TRBV10-3, with D hard to call. This CDR3 contains 14 residues. Germline V gene sequence: CDR1 ENHRY, CDR2 SYGVKD. V lost 3 bases, J lost 1 base, and 8 bases lay in between. The CDR3, as DNA: TGTGCCATCAGTGACAGTACTGGCACAGATACGCAGTATTTT. Its translation is CAISDSTGTDTQYF.

As for this clone: The junction differs from germline at one of its ends, possibly a read error. This chain connects TRBV7-9 to TRBJ1-3; 12 bases line up with TRBD1. There are 17 residues in the CDR3. CDR1 and CDR2 (germline): SEHNR, FQNEAQ (reference sequence). The DNA for the CDR3 is TGTGCCGGCAGCAGCCGGGACAGGGGGCAGTCTGGAAACACCATATATTTT. Amino acids: CAGSSRDRGQSGNTIYF. The full variable domain, in which reference TRBV7-9 and TRBJ1-3 provide the parts outside the CDR3, is DTGVSQNPRHKITKRGQNVTFRCDPISEHNRLYWYRQTLGQGPEFLTYFQNEAQLEKSRLLSDRFSAERPKGSFSTLEIQRTEQGDSAMYLCAGSSRDRGQSGNTIYFGEGSWLTVV.

This chain connects TRBV18 to TRBJ2-7; either TRBD1 or TRBD2 may supply D (6 bases each). V was cut by 3 bases and J by 3 bases, with 21 bases left in between. Germline V gives CDR1 KGHSH, CDR2 LQKENI. CDR3 length: 17 amino acids. As DNA, the CDR3 is TGTGCCAGCTCACCCCCCTTGGTAACAGGGAGGTTCTACGAGCAGTACTTC. This gives the protein CASSPPLVTGRFYEQYF.

The rearrangement links TRBV7-8 to TRBJ2-7; D perhaps matches TRBD1 (5 bases). Between the trimmed V and J ends, which lost 2 bases and 2 bases, there was a span of 7 bases. Per germline, CDR1 SGHVS and CDR2 FQNEAQ. The CDR3 is 13 residues long. The CDR3 DNA sequence: TGTGCCAGCAGCTTAAAGGGGACCTACGAGCAGTACTTC. It codes for CASSLKGTYEQYF.

The chain joins TRBV28 to TRBJ2-1, with 9 positions matching TRBD2. Germline values: CDR1 MDHEN, CDR2 SYDVKM. CDR3 length: 17 residues. The V and J ends lost 5 bases and 8 bases, in that order; junction bases with no gene match: 16. In DNA form, the CDR3 reads TGTGCCAGCAGTCAGAGTCCGGGACTAGCCATTTGGTATGAGCAGTTCTTC. The encoded protein is CASSQSPGLAIWYEQFF.

The chain employs TRBV24-1 and TRBJ2-3, with 9 bases that match TRBD2. V lost 10 bases to trimming and J lost 4 bases; unmatched junction nucleotides: 11. The CDR3 extends over 15 amino acids. CDR1 KGHDR and CDR2 SFDVKD come from the germline V gene. The CDR3 loop reads CATKSSGDHPDTQYF. CDR3 DNA: TGTGCCACAAAATCTAGCGGGGACCACCCAGATACGCAGTATTTT.

The gene calls are TRBV30 and TRBJ2-2; 9 nucleotides line up with TRBD1. The CDR3 covers 15 residues. Germline assignment: CDR1 GTSNPN and CDR2 SVGIG (reference sequence). The V gene end was trimmed by 0 bases and the J gene end by 6 bases; junction bases not matched to a gene: 5. In nucleotides, the CDR3 is TGTGCCTGGAGTGTTGACAGGGGGAGCGCCGGGGAGCTGTTTTTT. It specifies CAWSVDRGSAGELFF. Using reference TRBV30 and TRBJ2-2 for the parts outside the CDR3, the full variable domain is SQTIHQWPATLVQPVGSPLSLECTVEGTSNPNLYWYRQAAGRGLQLLFYSVGIGQISSEVPQNLSASRPQDRQFILSSKKLLLSDSGFYLCAWSVDRGSAGELFFGEGSRLTVL.

The V and J genes are TRBV9 and TRBJ1-1, with D uncertain. Germline values: CDR1 SGDLS, CDR2 YYNGEE. V shed 1 base and J shed 2 bases, with 12 bases lying between them. The CDR3 extends over 15 amino acids. The CDR3 protein is CASSVSPAGNTEAFF. CDR3 sequence (DNA): TGTGCCAGCAGCGTATCCCCCGCGGGTAACACTGAAGCTTTCTTT.

This chain links TRBV5-8 with TRBJ1-4; 8 nucleotides line up with TRBD1. The trim removed 3 bases at V and 7 bases at J, leaving 8 bases unmatched. Germline CDR1 is SGHTS and CDR2 is YDEGEE. The CDR3 is 15 residues long. CDR3 residues: CASSWPGGAREKLFF. In nucleotides, the CDR3 is TGTGCCAGCAGCTGGCCAGGGGGCGCCCGTGAAAAACTGTTTTTT.

The CDR3 bases are TGTGCCAGCAGCTTGGGGCCGAACGGCTACGAGCAGTACTTC. As protein: CASSLGPNGYEQYF. J is TRBJ2-7 and V is TRBV5-6, with D hard to call. The CDR3 runs 14 residues. Germline CDR1 SGHDT, CDR2 YYEEEE. V lost 0 bases, J lost 3 bases, and 10 bases lay in between.

This clone was detected only once. The V call is TRBV5-5, the J call TRBJ1-1, with 8 bases identical to TRBD1. V lost 5 bases to trimming and J lost 1 base; unmatched junction nucleotides: 7. The CDR3 is 15 residues long. CDR1 is SGHKS and CDR2 is YYEKEE in the germline V gene (reference sequence). CDR3 sequence (DNA): TGTGCCAGCAGACTCACAGGGGGGAGGAACACTGAAGCTTTCTTT. Protein sequence: CASRLTGGRNTEAFF.

The rearrangement links TRBV10-3 to TRBJ2-2; D possibly corresponds to TRBD2 (6 bases). The CDR3 spans 15 residues. The germline V and J ends were trimmed by 6 bases and 6 bases, with 17 bases remaining between them. In germline, CDR1 is ENHRY, CDR2 SYGVKD. Here the CDR3 DNA reads TGTGCCATCAGCCCCGGGACTCACTATCCCGGGGAGCTGTTTTTT. Protein sequence: CAISPGTHYPGELFF.

The chain recombines TRBV18 with TRBJ1-1; D is ambiguous. Per germline, CDR1 KGHSH and CDR2 LQKENI. This CDR3 has 13 amino acids. The V end was cut by 2 bases, the J end by 11 bases, with 15 bases between. CDR3 protein: CASSPVPASEAFF. Here the CDR3 DNA reads TGTGCCAGCTCACCAGTACCGGCGTCCGAGGCTTTCTTT.

The chain uses TRBV19 and TRBJ1-2, with D maybe TRBD1 (5 bases). The length of the CDR3 is 12 residues. From germline, CDR1 is LNHDA and CDR2 SQIVND (reference sequence). Between the trimmed V and J ends, which lost 5 bases and 7 bases, there was a span of 11 bases. The CDR3 protein is CASSDRGGGYTF. The CDR3 DNA sequence: TGTGCCAGTAGTGACCGGGGGGGTGGCTACACCTTC.

The chain carries TRBV28 and TRBJ1-2, with 9 bases fitting TRBD1. CDR3 length equals 14 residues. In germline, CDR1 is MDHEN, CDR2 SYDVKM. Trimming took 10 bases from V and 4 from J; bases not matched to a gene: 10. This chain's CDR3 is CATATGTGPYGYTF. The CDR3 DNA follows: TGTGCCACCGCCACAGGGACAGGGCCCTATGGCTACACCTTC.

The chain links TRBV5-6 to TRBJ2-7; TRBD1 is a possible D gene (5 bases). This CDR3 has 12 amino acids. Germline values: CDR1 SGHDT, CDR2 YYEEEE. V was shortened by 2 bases and J by 6 bases, with 9 bases between the two germline ends. The CDR3 DNA reads as TGTGCCAGCAGCTTTTTGGGGCTCGAGCAGTACTTC. Protein: CASSFLGLEQYF.

This clone was observed a single time. This chain links TRBV11-3 with TRBJ1-1; D might be TRBD1 (6 bases). This CDR3 has 15 residues. Germline V gives CDR1 SGHNT, CDR2 YENEEA. Trimming shortened V by 4 bases and J by 1 base, and 13 bases separated the two germline ends. The CDR3 here is CASSSRTEGNTEAFF. For the CDR3, the DNA is TGTGCCAGCAGCTCGAGGACAGAAGGGAACACTGAAGCTTTCTTT. The full variable domain, in which reference TRBV11-3 and TRBJ1-1 provide the parts outside the CDR3, is EAGVVQSPRYKIIEKKQPVAFWCNPISGHNTLYWYLQNLGQGPELLIRYENEEAVDDSQLPKDRFSAERLKGVDSTLKIQPAELGDSAVYLCASSSRTEGNTEAFFGQGTRLTVV.

The chain recombines TRBV5-1 with TRBJ2-5; 8 bases map to TRBD2. Germline V lookup: CDR1 SGHRS, CDR2 YFSETQ. The CDR3 is made up of 15 amino acids. V gave up 4 bases and J gave up 5 bases; unmatched junction bases: 10. The DNA of the CDR3 is TGCGCCAGCAGCCCGATAGGGACTAGAGAGGAGACCCAGTACTTC. This translates into CASSPIGTREETQYF. Together with reference TRBV5-1 and TRBJ2-5, the CDR3 gives the full variable domain: KAGVTQTPRYLIKTRGQQVTLSCSPISGHRSVSWYQQTPGQGLQFLFEYFSETQRNKGNFPGRFSGRQFSNSRSEMNVSTLELGDSALYLCASSPIGTREETQYFGPGTRLLVL.

In its sample, this clone was seen a few times. This chain links TRBV7-6 with TRBJ1-3; 7 bases fit TRBD1. The J segment lost 2 bases and the V segment lost 3 bases, leaving 4 bases of the junction unmatched. This CDR3 is built from 15 residues. CDR1 is SGHVS and CDR2 is FNYEAQ in the germline V gene. In DNA, the CDR3 is TGTGCCAGCAGCTTTTCAGGGGGAACTGGAAACACCATATATTTT. This translates into CASSFSGGTGNTIYF. The variable domain in full, completed from reference TRBV7-6 and TRBJ1-3, reads GAGVSQSPRYKVTKRGQDVALRCDPISGHVSLYWYRQALGQGPEFLTYFNYEAQQDKSGLPNDRFSAERPEGSISTLTIQRTEQRDSAMYRCASSFSGGTGNTIYFGEGSWLTVV.

The V and J genes are TRBV2 and TRBJ1-2, with TRBD1 matching 8 bases. Unmatched junction bases numbered 4, after V lost 5 bases and J lost 11 bases. The V gene's germline CDR1 is SNHLY and CDR2 FYNNEI. This CDR3 contains 11 residues. The CDR3 spells CASSRQGTYTF. The CDR3 nucleotides are TGTGCCAGCAGTCGACAGGGGACGTACACCTTC.

The chain joins TRBV5-1 to TRBJ2-5; 7 bases map to TRBD2. The germline gives CDR1 SGHRS, CDR2 YFSETQ. The CDR3 contains 15 residues. With V trimmed by 0 bases and J by 1 base, 3 bases remained unmatched. The CDR3 DNA sequence: TGCGCCAGCAGCTTGGGGGGCGGGGGCCAAGAGACCCAGTACTTC. This codes for CASSLGGGGQETQYF.

The chain employs TRBV3-1 (or the pseudogene TRBV3-2) and TRBJ1-2, with D hard to call. The CDR3 has 13 amino acids. V was clipped by 0 bases and J by 8 bases, with 10 bases between them. Germline-derived CDR1 and CDR2 are LGHDT and YNNKEL (reference sequence). The CDR3 region is CASSQEPGSGYTF. For the CDR3, the DNA is TGTGCCAGCAGCCAAGAACCGGGGAGCGGCTACACCTTC.

The V call is TRBV5-8, the J call TRBJ2-3; TRBD1 matches at 7 bases. The germline CDR1 and CDR2 sequences are SGHTS and YDEGEE. Trimming at V came to 3 bases and at J to 0 bases, leaving 4 bases not matched to a gene. The CDR3 covers 15 residues. The CDR3 region has the DNA TGTGCCAGCAGCTCGGGACAGCCTAGCACAGATACGCAGTATTTT. It yields the protein CASSSGQPSTDTQYF.

The chain uses TRBV7-9 and TRBJ1-1; a possible D gene is TRBD1 (5 bases). This CDR3 is 15 amino acids long. Trimming stripped 4 bases from V and 5 bases from J, with 17 bases between. In germline, CDR1 is SEHNR, CDR2 FQNEAQ (reference sequence). In nucleotides, the CDR3 is TGTGCCAGCAGCTACTCGGACACCGGGGGGACTGAAGCTTTCTTT. Amino acid sequence: CASSYSDTGGTEAFF.

The rearrangement joins TRBV5-8 to TRBJ2-1, with 8 positions matching TRBD2. The CDR3 is 14 amino acids. Trimming took 6 bases from V and 7 from J; bases not matched to a gene: 9. Germline values: CDR1 SGHTS, CDR2 YDEGEE. The CDR3 loop reads CASIPREGGNEQFF. The CDR3 nucleotides read TGTGCCAGCATCCCCCGGGAGGGAGGAAATGAGCAGTTCTTC.

The chain couples TRBV28 to TRBJ1-2, with 7 bases fitting TRBD1. V dropped 6 bases and J dropped 7; count of bases not matched to a gene: 20. The germline gives CDR1 MDHEN, CDR2 SYDVKM. This CDR3 spans 17 amino acids. In DNA, the CDR3 is TGTGCCAGCAGGGTCGTGGAGGGGGCGACTTTACGCTTTGGCTACACCTTC. It yields the protein CASRVVEGATLRFGYTF.

The chain employs TRBV28 and TRBJ1-2; possibly TRBD1 for D (5 bases). In germline, CDR1 is MDHEN, CDR2 SYDVKM. This CDR3 comprises 14 residues. Between the trimmed V and J ends, which lost 7 bases and 8 bases, there was a span of 20 bases. CDR3 residues: CASNRFRDRAGYTF. CDR3 coding DNA: TGTGCCAGCAACCGTTTCCGGGACCGCGCGGGCTACACCTTC.